Shown below are 5 T cell receptor beta chains from a single sample sequenced in a study of human T cells and chemical hapten exposure. Noted time point: pre-sensitization, week 0. The treatment denotes: therapeutic diphenylcyclopropenone sensitization with weekly scalp DPC. TCRdb recomputed calls from the RACE reads with MiXCR, one row per CDR3 protein. The data show under 400,000 distinct CDR3 sequences, 5% to 6.5% seen once. The starting material was whole blood, obtained in connection with sensitization to the hapten diphenylcyclopropenone (DPC). The receptor set was obtained from a woman aged 50 to 60 with alopecia areata. Some clones in this sample may be carry-over from other donors' samples.

This clonotype was counted between two and nine times. The chain links TRBV18 to TRBJ2-5, with D possibly matching TRBD1 (5 bases). Germline CDR1 is KGHSH and CDR2 is LQKENI. Trimming stripped 3 bases from V and 0 bases from J, with 14 bases between. The CDR3 extends over 16 amino acids. The CDR3: CASSPPTTRDQETQYF. In DNA, the CDR3 is TGTGCCAGCTCACCGCCGACCACCAGGGACCAAGAGACCCAGTACTTC.

This clonotype came up a few times. The gene calls are TRBV29-1 and TRBJ1-4; 8 positions match TRBD1. The germline CDR1 and CDR2 sequences are SQVTM and ANQGSEA. The CDR3 extends over 13 amino acids. Losses at the gene ends were 6 bases for V and 7 bases for J; bases not matched to a gene: 7. CDR3 protein: CSVTGQGGEKLFF. The CDR3 DNA follows: TGCAGCGTGACCGGACAGGGCGGTGAAAAACTGTTTTTT. Based on the CDR3 plus reference TRBV29-1 and TRBJ1-4, the full variable domain is SAVISQKPSRDICQRGTSLTIQCQVDSQVTMMFWYRQQPGQSLTLIATANQGSEATYESGFVIDKFPISRPNLTFSTLTVSNMSPEDSSIYLCSVTGQGGEKLFFGSGTQLSVL.

This clonotype was detected many times. The chain recombines TRBV6-6 with TRBJ1-2, with D maybe TRBD1 (5 bases). V lost 0 bases, J lost 6 bases, and 14 bases lay in between. The CDR3 totals 15 residues. In germline, CDR1 is MNHNY, CDR2 SVGAGI (reference sequence). Here the CDR3 DNA reads TGTGCCAGCAGTTACTCCCGGGCAGGGAGCGATGGCTACACCTTC. Its translation: CASSYSRAGSDGYTF.

This sequence joins TRBV7-2 and TRBJ1-4; D unclear. The V end was cut by 4 bases, the J end by 5 bases, with 11 bases between. Germline V gene data show CDR1 as SGHTA and CDR2 as FQGNSA. The CDR3 loop spans 14 amino acids. This chain's CDR3 is CASSSLRRNEKLFF. For the CDR3, the DNA is TGTGCCAGCAGCTCGCTACGGCGGAATGAAAAACTGTTTTTT.

The chain couples TRBV12-3 or TRBV12-4 to TRBJ2-1, with TRBD1 matching over 7 bases. After removal of 5 bases from V and 7 bases from J, the junction contained 14 bases not matched to a gene. The CDR3 sequence is 16 residues long. In nucleotides, the CDR3 is TGTGCCAGCAGTCGGGAAGGGACAGTACCCCTTAATGAGCAGTTCTTC. It is translated as CASSREGTVPLNEQFF.